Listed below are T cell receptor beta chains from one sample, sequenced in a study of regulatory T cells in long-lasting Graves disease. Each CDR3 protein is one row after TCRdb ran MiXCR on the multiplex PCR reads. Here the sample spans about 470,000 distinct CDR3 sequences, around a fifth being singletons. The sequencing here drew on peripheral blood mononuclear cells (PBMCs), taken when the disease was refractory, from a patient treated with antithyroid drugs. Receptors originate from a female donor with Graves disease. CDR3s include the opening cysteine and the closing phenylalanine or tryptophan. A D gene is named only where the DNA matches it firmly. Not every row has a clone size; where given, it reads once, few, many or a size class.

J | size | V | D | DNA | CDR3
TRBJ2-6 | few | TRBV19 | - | TGTGCCAGTAGTTTCTACTTGACGGCCGGGGCCAACGTCCTGACTTTC | CASSFYLTAGANVLTF
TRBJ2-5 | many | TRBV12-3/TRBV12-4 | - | TGTGCCAGCAGTTTACAGATCCAAGAGACCCAGTACTTC | CASSLQIQETQYF
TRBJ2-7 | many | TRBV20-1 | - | TGCAGTGCTAGTAAACTTTCCGAGCAGTACTTC | CSASKLSEQYF
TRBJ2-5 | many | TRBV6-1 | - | TGTGCCAGCAGTGTGGTTCCAACCCTCCAAGAGACCCAGTACTTC | CASSVVPTLQETQYF
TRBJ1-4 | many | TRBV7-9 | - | TGTGCCAGCAGCCATGGATGGGATGAAAAACTGTTTTTT | CASSHGWDEKLFF
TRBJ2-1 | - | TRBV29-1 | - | TGCAGCGCCGAGGAACGGGGAACCTACAATGAGCAGTTCTTC | CSAEERGTYNEQFF
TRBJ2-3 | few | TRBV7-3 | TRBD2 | TGTGCCAGCAGCCAGACTAGCGGGGAAAGCACAGATACGCAGTATTTT | CASSQTSGESTDTQYF
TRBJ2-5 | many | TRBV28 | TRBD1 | TGTGCCAGCAGTTTATCTCTCACCCGGGACAGGGACAAAGAGACCCAGTACTTC | CASSLSLTRDRDKETQYF
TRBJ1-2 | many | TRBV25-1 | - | TGTGCCAGCAGTGAATCAAGGGTTTATGGCTACACCTTC | CASSESRVYGYTF
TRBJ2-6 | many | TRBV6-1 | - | TGTGCCAGCAGCCACCCGCCACTGGACATCTTCTCTGGGGCCAACGTCCTGACTTTC | CASSHPPLDIFSGANVLTF
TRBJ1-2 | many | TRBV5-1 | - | TGTGCCAGCAGCTTAGATGGACTCTCCTATGGCTACACCTTC | CASSLDGLSYGYTF
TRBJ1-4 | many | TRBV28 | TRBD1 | TGTGCCAGCAGTACGGACAGGGGGAACGAAAAACTGTTTTTT | CASSTDRGNEKLFF
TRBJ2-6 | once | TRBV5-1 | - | TGCGCCAGCAGCTATGCTAGGGTGGCTGGGGCCAACGTCCTGACTTTC | CASSYARVAGANVLTF
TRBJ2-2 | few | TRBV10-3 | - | TGTGCCATCGAGACGGGAGAAAACACCGGGGAGCTGTTTTTT | CAIETGENTGELFF
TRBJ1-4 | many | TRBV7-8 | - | TGTGCCAGCAGCTTGACTAATGAAAAACTGTTTTTT | CASSLTNEKLFF
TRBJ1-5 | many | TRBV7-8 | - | TGTGCCAGCAGCTTAGGGGGGGATCATCGCAATCAGCCCCAGCATTTT | CASSLGGDHRNQPQHF
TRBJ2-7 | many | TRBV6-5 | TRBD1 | TGTGCCAGCAGTTCCCTTCCAGGGACAGGGGGAGTTTACGAGCAGTACTTC | CASSSLPGTGGVYEQYF
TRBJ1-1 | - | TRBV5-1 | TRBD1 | TGCGCCAGCAGCTTCAGGACAGGGGAAACTGAAGCTTTCTTT | CASSFRTGETEAFF
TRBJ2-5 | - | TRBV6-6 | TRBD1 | TGTGCCAGCAGTTACTCGTTCACAGGGGTCGGAGAGACCCAGTACTTC | CASSYSFTGVGETQYF
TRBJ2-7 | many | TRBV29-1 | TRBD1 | TGCAGCGTTGGGGGACAGGGTAGCTCCTACGAGCAGTACTTC | CSVGGQGSSYEQYF
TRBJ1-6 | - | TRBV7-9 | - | TGTGCCAGCAGCCCCAAGGGAGGGCCTTCACCCCTCCACTTT | CASSPKGGPSPLHF
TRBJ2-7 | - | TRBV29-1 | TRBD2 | TGCAGCGTTGGGGGGGGGGAGACCTACGAGCAGTACTTC | CSVGGGETYEQYF
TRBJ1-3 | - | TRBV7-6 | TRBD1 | TGTGCCAGCAGCCAGGGACAGGGACCGGTCGCGGGAAACACCATATATTTT | CASSQGQGPVAGNTIYF
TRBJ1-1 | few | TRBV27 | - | TGTGCCAGCAGTTCACGGGGGATGGCGGCTGAAGCTTTCTTT | CASSSRGMAAEAFF
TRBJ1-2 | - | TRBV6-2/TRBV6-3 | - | TGTGCCAGCAGTTACTCCCTTAACTATGGCTACACCTTC | CASSYSLNYGYTF
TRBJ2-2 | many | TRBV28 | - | TGTGCCAGCAGTTTCACGGGGCTTAGCGGGGAGCTGTTTTTT | CASSFTGLSGELFF
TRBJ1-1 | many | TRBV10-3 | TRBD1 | TGTGCCATCAGGAATCAGGGGGCCGGGGACACTGAAGCTTTCTTT | CAIRNQGAGDTEAFF
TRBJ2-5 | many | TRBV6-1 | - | TGTGCCAGCAGTGAGAATGGGGGAAGGGAGACCCAGTACTTC | CASSENGGRETQYF
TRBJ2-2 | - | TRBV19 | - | TGTGCCAGTAGTATCGGCCGGAGCGAACTGCACCGGGAGCTGTTTTTT | CASSIGRSELHRELFF
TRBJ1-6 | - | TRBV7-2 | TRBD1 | TGTGCCAGCAGTCCTGACAGGGGCCGCCGGAGGTCCTATAATTCACCCCTCCACTTT | CASSPDRGRRRSYNSPLHF
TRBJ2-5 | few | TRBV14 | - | TGTGCCAGTGGAGAGCGCTTCCAAGAGACCCAGTACTTC | CASGERFQETQYF
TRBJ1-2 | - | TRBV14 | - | TGTGCCAGCAGCTACTTAATTAAGGACACCTTC | CASSYLIKDTF
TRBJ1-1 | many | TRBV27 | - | TGTGCCAGCAGTTTATCGCCCTGGATAGGGAACACTGAAGCTTTCTTT | CASSLSPWIGNTEAFF
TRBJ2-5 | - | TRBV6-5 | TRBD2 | TGTGCCAGCAGTTACGTTCCTAGCGGGAGACAAGAGACCCAGTACTTC | CASSYVPSGRQETQYF
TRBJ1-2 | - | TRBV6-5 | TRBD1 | TGTGCCAGCAGTTACAGGACAGGGCTAGGGGGCTACACCTTC | CASSYRTGLGGYTF
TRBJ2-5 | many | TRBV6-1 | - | TGTGCCAGCAGCGTTGGGCCACAAGAGACCCAGTACTTC | CASSVGPQETQYF
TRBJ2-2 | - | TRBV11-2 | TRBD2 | TGTGCCAGCAGCTTTGTTCTAGCGGGAATCACCGGGGAGCTGTTTTTT | CASSFVLAGITGELFF
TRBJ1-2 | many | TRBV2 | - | TGTGCCAGCAGTTTTGGGACACCTTATGGCTACACCTTC | CASSFGTPYGYTF
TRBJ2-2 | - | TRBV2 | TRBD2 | TGTGCCAGCAAACTAGCGGGGGCGAACACCGGGGAGCTGTTTTTT | CASKLAGANTGELFF
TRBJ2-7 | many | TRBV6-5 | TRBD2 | TGTGCCAGCAGTTACTCGTCCGGGGGGTACGAGCAGTACTTC | CASSYSSGGYEQYF
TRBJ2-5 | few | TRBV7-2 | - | TGTGCCAGCAGCCCCGCGTTGGGGCCCCGGGAGACCCAGTACTTC | CASSPALGPRETQYF
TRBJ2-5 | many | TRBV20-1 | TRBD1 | TGCAGTGCGGGACAGAGGGAGACCCAGTACTTC | CSAGQRETQYF
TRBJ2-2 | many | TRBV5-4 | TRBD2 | TGTGCCAGCAGTGTTGCGGGAGCCGGGGAGCTGTTTTTT | CASSVAGAGELFF
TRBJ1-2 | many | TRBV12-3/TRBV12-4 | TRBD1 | TGTGCCAGCAGTTTTGGACAGGGGTATGCGGGGGACTCCACCTTC | CASSFGQGYAGDSTF
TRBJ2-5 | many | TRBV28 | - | TGTGCCAGCAGTTTTATGGTTACGTACCAAGAGACCCAGTACTTC | CASSFMVTYQETQYF
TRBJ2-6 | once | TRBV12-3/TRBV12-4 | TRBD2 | TGTGCCAGCACCCCGACTGGACTAGCGGGGCTCTCTGGGGCCAACGTCCTGACTTTC | CASTPTGLAGLSGANVLTF
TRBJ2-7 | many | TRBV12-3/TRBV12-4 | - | TGTGCCAGCAGTTTAGCGCCACAAGACTACGAGCAGTACTTC | CASSLAPQDYEQYF
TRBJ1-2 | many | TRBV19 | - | TGTGCCAGTAGTATTACCCTCGGACAGAACTATGGCTACACCTTC | CASSITLGQNYGYTF
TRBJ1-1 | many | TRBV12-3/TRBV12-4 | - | TGTGCCAGCAGTTTTTTGGGGGACCTAAGGAAGAACACTGAAGCTTTCTTT | CASSFLGDLRKNTEAFF
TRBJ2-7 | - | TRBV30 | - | TGTGCCTGGAGTGTGGGAACCTACGAGCAGTACTTC | CAWSVGTYEQYF
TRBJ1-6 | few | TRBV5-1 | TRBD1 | TGCGCCAGCAGCTTGGCCGCCGACAGGGTCGATAATTCACCCCTCCACTTT | CASSLAADRVDNSPLHF
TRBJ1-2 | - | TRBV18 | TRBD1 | TGTGCCAGCTCACCCTCCGGGACAGGGATCGGCTACACCTTC | CASSPSGTGIGYTF
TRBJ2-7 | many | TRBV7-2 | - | TGTGCCAGCAGCTTTGGGCATCTCTCCTACGAGCAGTACTTC | CASSFGHLSYEQYF
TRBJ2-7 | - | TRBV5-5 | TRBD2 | TGTGCCAGCAGCCCACTAGCGGGGGACTTGTACGAGCAGTACTTC | CASSPLAGDLYEQYF
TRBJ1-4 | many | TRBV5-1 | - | TGCGCCAGCAGCTGGAAGGGTCCCAGTGGAGAAAAACTGTTTTTT | CASSWKGPSGEKLFF
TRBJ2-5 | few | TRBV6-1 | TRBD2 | TGTGCCGGAAGACTAGCCGGAGCCCCAGAGACCCAGTACTTC | CAGRLAGAPETQYF
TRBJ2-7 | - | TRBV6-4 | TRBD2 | TGTGCCACTCGTCCCGTTTTAGCGGGGGCGCCTTGGGAGCAGTACTTC | CATRPVLAGAPWEQYF
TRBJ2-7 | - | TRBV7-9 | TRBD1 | TGTGCCAGCAGCTTAGCGGGACAGTTGACCTACGAGCAGTACTTC | CASSLAGQLTYEQYF
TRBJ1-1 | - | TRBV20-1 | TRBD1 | TGCAGTGCTAGAGATAGTAGGGGACAGGGTGAAGCTTTCTTT | CSARDSRGQGEAFF